The clone carrying this TCR beta chain came up many times. No antigen is known for it. Measured with immunoSEQ multiplex PCR; TCRdb has only the in-frame clones, and not every one. The record shows 8,000 to 10,000 clones for this sample, with no singletons present. Germline CDR1 is MNHEY and CDR2 is SMNVEV (reference sequence). This CDR3 is built from 13 residues. The germline V and J ends were trimmed by 2 bases and 7 bases, with 11 bases remaining between them. The data stem from a study of T cells after posttransplantation cyclophosphamide. Cyclophosphamide on days +3 and +4 followed busulfan-fludarabine conditioning and a marrow graft. Notes on the study in general: After PTCy, TRB diversity resembled that of CNI/methotrexate controls. TRB overlap between skin or GI tissue T cells and blood was limited. Donor-recipient repertoire similarity was low at 1-2 months, rising over year one.

The source material was PBMCs, sampled around 350 days after allogeneic stem cell transplant with posttransplant cyclophosphamide. The chain has TRBV27 and TRBJ1-2, with a tentative D call TRBD1 (5 bases). This receptor was identified in a male patient aged 50 to 60 who received an allogeneic stem cell transplant from a related donor and was CMV-positive. Some T cells may have originated in the graft donor. The chain's CDR3 is CASSLGGLGGYTF. CDR3 nucleotides: TGTGCCAGCAGTTTAGGGGGGTTGGGTGGCTACACCTTC.